Listed below are T cell receptor beta chains from one sample, sequenced in a study of blood T cell repertoires in COVID-19. Repertoires were generated with immunoSEQ multiplex PCR, while TCRdb's copy carries only in-frame clones and drops some. The table shows roughly 400,000 clones, with 70% to 90% occurring only once. Specimen: PBMCs or T cells enriched from blood (not recorded which). The receptors shown here come from a woman between 18 and 29 years old who had been exposed to COVID-19. CDR3s include the opening cysteine and the closing phenylalanine or tryptophan. The order of the fields is D gene, J gene, CDR3 length, V gene, clone size, CDR3 protein, CDR3 DNA. A D gene is named only where the DNA matches it firmly. Not every row has a clone size; where given, it reads once, few, many or a size class.

D: TRBD1; J: TRBJ2-7; length: 15; V: TRBV4-1; size: -; CDR3: CASSQAPGQGDEQYF; DNA: TGCGCCAGCAGCCAAGCCCCCGGACAGGGGGACGAGCAGTACTTC
D: -; J: TRBJ1-1; length: 12; V: TRBV7-8; size: -; CDR3: CASSPSDTEAFF; DNA: TGTGCCAGCAGCCCCTCGGACACTGAAGCTTTCTTT
D: TRBD1; J: TRBJ2-3; length: 17; V: TRBV4-1; size: -; CDR3: CASSLAPGQGGADTQYF; DNA: TGCGCCAGCAGCCTCGCCCCGGGACAGGGTGGTGCAGATACGCAGTATTTT
D: -; J: TRBJ2-1; length: 13; V: TRBV3-1/TRBV3-2; size: -; CDR3: CASSQLQGHEQFF; DNA: TGTGCCAGCAGCCAACTCCAGGGCCATGAGCAGTTCTTC
D: TRBD1; J: TRBJ1-3; length: 15; V: TRBV5-5; size: -; CDR3: CASSLDRGPGNTIYF; DNA: TGTGCCAGCAGCTTGGACAGGGGGCCTGGAAACACCATATATTTT
D: TRBD1; J: TRBJ2-3; length: 14; V: TRBV9; size: -; CDR3: CASSAGGGGLAQYF; DNA: TGTGCCAGCAGCGCAGGGGGCGGAGGGTTGGCGCAGTATTTT
D: -; J: TRBJ2-2; length: 16; V: TRBV5-1; size: -; CDR3: CASTIRVDGDTGELFF; DNA: TGCGCCAGCACCATACGGGTAGACGGGGACACCGGGGAGCTGTTTTTT
D: -; J: TRBJ1-5; length: 13; V: TRBV7-9; size: once; CDR3: CASSPQGNQPQHF; DNA: TGTGCCAGCAGCCCCCAGGGGAATCAGCCCCAGCATTTT
D: TRBD1; J: TRBJ1-2; length: 14; V: TRBV15; size: -; CDR3: CATSFPETGDGYTF; DNA: TGTGCCACCAGTTTTCCCGAGACAGGGGATGGCTACACCTTC
D: -; J: TRBJ2-6; length: 15; V: TRBV5-1; size: once; CDR3: CASSLTGPGANVLTF; DNA: TGCGCCAGCAGCTTAACAGGGCCCGGGGCCAACGTCCTGACTTTC
D: TRBD2; J: TRBJ2-2; length: 18; V: TRBV7-6; size: few; CDR3: CASSLVPPSGTNTGELFF; DNA: TGTGCCAGCAGCTTAGTTCCCCCTAGCGGGACGAACACCGGGGAGCTGTTTTTT
D: TRBD1; J: TRBJ1-2; length: 15; V: TRBV19; size: once; CDR3: CASSTDRGANYGYTF; DNA: TGTGCCAGTAGTACAGACAGGGGCGCCAACTATGGCTACACCTTC
D: TRBD1; J: TRBJ2-7; length: 14; V: TRBV5-5; size: once; CDR3: CASSPPQGMETLYF; DNA: TGTGCCAGCAGCCCCCCACAGGGGATGGAAACATTGTACTTC
D: TRBD1; J: TRBJ1-4; length: 15; V: TRBV27; size: -; CDR3: CASSFGQGGNEKLFF; DNA: TGTGCCAGCAGTTTCGGACAGGGGGGTAATGAAAAACTGTTTTTT